A selection of T cell receptor beta chains follows, all from one sample in a study of cytomegalovirus exposure and HLA in healthy donors. TCRdb's table, derived via immunoSEQ multiplex PCR, lists solely in-frame clones and lacks some. Altogether 200,000 to 250,000 clones are present, roughly 80% being singletons, with the ten largest covering 3.8%. The sequencing input was PBMCs. Receptor source: a male donor in good health and CMV-seronegative. The CDR3 runs from the conserved cysteine through the conserved F or W. D genes are given only for firm matches. Part of the rows lack a size; the others show once, few, many or a class for expanded clones.

j_call: TRBJ1-1; v_call: TRBV4-1; d_call: TRBD1; clone_size: .; cdr3_aa: CASSQAQGAQTEAFF; cdr3_nt: TGCGCCAGCAGCCAAGCCCAGGGGGCTCAAACTGAAGCTTTCTTT
j_call: TRBJ2-5; v_call: TRBV6-5; d_call: TRBD2; clone_size: .; cdr3_aa: CASSPGREETQYF; cdr3_nt: TGTGCCAGCAGCCCGGGGAGGGAAGAGACCCAGTACTTC
j_call: TRBJ2-3; v_call: TRBV5-5; d_call: .; clone_size: .; cdr3_aa: CASSFGGSTDTQYF; cdr3_nt: TGTGCCAGCAGCTTCGGCGGGAGCACAGATACGCAGTATTTT
j_call: TRBJ2-5; v_call: TRBV28; d_call: .; clone_size: few; cdr3_aa: CASSFLKTQYF; cdr3_nt: TGTGCCAGCAGTTTTTTAAAGACCCAGTACTTC
j_call: TRBJ2-3; v_call: TRBV18; d_call: TRBD2; clone_size: .; cdr3_aa: CASLNGAGADTQYF; cdr3_nt: TGTGCCAGCCTAAACGGGGCGGGAGCAGATACGCAGTATTTT
j_call: TRBJ2-3; v_call: TRBV10-3; d_call: .; clone_size: .; cdr3_aa: CAISEQGFTDTQYF; cdr3_nt: TGTGCCATCAGTGAGCAGGGATTCACAGATACGCAGTATTTT
j_call: TRBJ2-5; v_call: TRBV6-6; d_call: TRBD2; clone_size: .; cdr3_aa: CASRLKQGLGRETQYF; cdr3_nt: TGTGCCAGCAGACTAAAACAGGGACTAGGTAGGGAGACCCAGTACTTC
j_call: TRBJ2-7; v_call: TRBV9; d_call: TRBD2; clone_size: .; cdr3_aa: CASSVESSGYEQYF; cdr3_nt: TGTGCCAGCAGCGTAGAGTCTAGCGGCTACGAGCAGTACTTC
j_call: TRBJ1-4; v_call: TRBV7-9; d_call: TRBD1; clone_size: .; cdr3_aa: CASSLGRQGDEKLFF; cdr3_nt: TGTGCCAGCAGCTTGGGTAGACAGGGTGACGAAAAACTGTTTTTT
j_call: TRBJ1-3; v_call: TRBV6-6; d_call: TRBD1; clone_size: .; cdr3_aa: CASSYGTGGSGNTIYF; cdr3_nt: TGTGCCAGCAGTTACGGGACAGGAGGTTCTGGAAACACCATATATTTT
j_call: TRBJ2-7; v_call: TRBV13; d_call: .; clone_size: .; cdr3_aa: CASSPTTVLEQYF; cdr3_nt: TGTGCCAGCAGCCCGACGACAGTTTTAGAGCAGTACTTC
j_call: TRBJ2-6; v_call: TRBV2; d_call: .; clone_size: .; cdr3_aa: CASSPGFGANVLTF; cdr3_nt: TGTGCCAGCAGCCCAGGCTTTGGGGCCAACGTCCTGACTTTC
j_call: TRBJ1-1; v_call: TRBV18; d_call: .; clone_size: .; cdr3_aa: CASLDSLNTEAFF; cdr3_nt: TGTGCCAGCTTGGACAGCCTGAACACTGAAGCTTTCTTT
j_call: TRBJ2-7; v_call: TRBV11-2; d_call: TRBD2; clone_size: .; cdr3_aa: CASSPLALSYEQYF; cdr3_nt: TGTGCCAGCAGCCCACTAGCGCTCTCCTACGAGCAGTACTTC
j_call: TRBJ1-2; v_call: TRBV15; d_call: .; clone_size: .; cdr3_aa: CATSREWSYGYTF; cdr3_nt: TGTGCCACCAGCAGAGAGTGGAGCTATGGCTACACCTTC
j_call: TRBJ1-4; v_call: TRBV19; d_call: .; clone_size: .; cdr3_aa: CASSIRQGRANEKLFF; cdr3_nt: TGTGCCAGTAGTATAAGGCAGGGGCGGGCTAATGAAAAACTGTTTTTT
j_call: TRBJ2-1; v_call: TRBV19; d_call: .; clone_size: .; cdr3_aa: CASRTSLLASYNEQFF; cdr3_nt: TGTGCCAGTAGAACATCGCTTCTCGCTTCCTACAATGAGCAGTTCTTC
j_call: TRBJ2-7; v_call: TRBV5-1; d_call: .; clone_size: .; cdr3_aa: CASSWGDSYEQYF; cdr3_nt: TGCGCCAGCAGCTGGGGAGATTCCTACGAGCAGTACTTC
j_call: TRBJ2-5; v_call: TRBV27; d_call: TRBD2; clone_size: .; cdr3_aa: CASSRGGGETQYF; cdr3_nt: TGTGCCAGCAGTCGCGGGGGTGGGGAGACCCAGTACTTC
j_call: TRBJ2-7; v_call: TRBV4-1; d_call: .; clone_size: .; cdr3_aa: CASSQDSGLGGAAYEQYF; cdr3_nt: TGCGCCAGCAGCCAAGATTCCGGACTGGGGGGAGCAGCCTACGAGCAGTACTTC
j_call: TRBJ2-1; v_call: TRBV7-9; d_call: TRBD1; clone_size: .; cdr3_aa: CASSLLFGGRGGNNEQFF; cdr3_nt: TGTGCCAGCAGCTTATTATTCGGCGGAAGAGGGGGCAACAATGAGCAGTTCTTC
j_call: TRBJ2-7; v_call: TRBV2; d_call: .; clone_size: once; cdr3_aa: CASTDTYEQYF; cdr3_nt: TGTGCCAGCACGGACACCTACGAGCAGTACTTC
j_call: TRBJ1-1; v_call: TRBV5-1; d_call: TRBD1; clone_size: .; cdr3_aa: CASSSGQGAPEAFF; cdr3_nt: TGCGCCAGCAGCTCAGGACAGGGGGCGCCCGAAGCTTTCTTT
j_call: TRBJ2-2; v_call: TRBV5-1; d_call: TRBD2; clone_size: .; cdr3_aa: CASSLGGSGPRNGELFF; cdr3_nt: TGCGCCAGCAGCTTGGGCGGTAGCGGGCCCCGAAACGGGGAGCTGTTTTTT
j_call: TRBJ1-1; v_call: TRBV28; d_call: .; clone_size: .; cdr3_aa: CASSLSGNTEAFF; cdr3_nt: TGTGCCAGCAGCCTTTCAGGGAACACTGAAGCTTTCTTT
j_call: TRBJ2-7; v_call: TRBV9; d_call: TRBD2; clone_size: .; cdr3_aa: CASSVGGSGFVYEQYF; cdr3_nt: TGTGCCAGCAGCGTAGGGGGTAGCGGGTTCGTATACGAGCAGTACTTC
j_call: TRBJ1-4; v_call: TRBV28; d_call: .; clone_size: .; cdr3_aa: CASSGLEKLFF; cdr3_nt: TGTGCCAGCAGTGGCCTTGAAAAACTGTTTTTT
j_call: TRBJ2-1; v_call: TRBV25-1; d_call: TRBD2; clone_size: .; cdr3_aa: CASSGGRSAYNEQLF; cdr3_nt: TGTGCCAGCAGTGGCGGGAGATCCGCCTACAATGAGCAGCTCTTC
j_call: TRBJ2-4; v_call: TRBV4-1; d_call: TRBD1; clone_size: .; cdr3_aa: CASSPRQGRWGKNIQYF; cdr3_nt: TGCGCCAGCAGCCCGCGACAGGGCCGGTGGGGCAAAAACATTCAGTACTTC
j_call: TRBJ1-6; v_call: TRBV7-9; d_call: TRBD1; clone_size: .; cdr3_aa: CASSATHRGSPLHF; cdr3_nt: TGTGCCAGCAGCGCCACTCACAGGGGTTCACCCCTCCACTTT
j_call: TRBJ2-7; v_call: TRBV15; d_call: TRBD2; clone_size: .; cdr3_aa: CATSRGGGSYEQYF; cdr3_nt: TGTGCCACCAGCAGAGGGGGGGGAAGCTACGAGCAGTACTTC
j_call: TRBJ1-3; v_call: TRBV18; d_call: TRBD1; clone_size: .; cdr3_aa: CANRRQGPQNLAGNTIYF; cdr3_nt: TGTGCCAATAGACGACAGGGCCCACAGAATCTCGCTGGAAACACCATATATTTT
j_call: TRBJ1-2; v_call: TRBV6-5; d_call: .; clone_size: .; cdr3_aa: CASRQGYGYTF; cdr3_nt: TGTGCCAGCAGACAGGGTTATGGCTACACCTTC
j_call: TRBJ2-3; v_call: TRBV13; d_call: TRBD2; clone_size: .; cdr3_aa: CASSWGTSGGEAPTDTQYF; cdr3_nt: TGTGCCAGCAGCTGGGGGACTAGCGGGGGAGAAGCACCCACAGATACGCAGTATTTT
j_call: TRBJ2-7; v_call: TRBV5-1; d_call: .; clone_size: few; cdr3_aa: CASSLWARGQGRSYEQYF; cdr3_nt: TGCGCCAGCAGCTTGTGGGCTCGTGGGCAGGGAAGATCCTACGAGCAGTACTTC
j_call: TRBJ2-4; v_call: TRBV7-2; d_call: .; clone_size: .; cdr3_aa: CASSPSGVGKNIQYF; cdr3_nt: TGTGCCAGCAGCCCCTCGGGTGTGGGCAAAAACATTCAGTACTTC
j_call: TRBJ2-1; v_call: TRBV4-1; d_call: TRBD2; clone_size: .; cdr3_aa: CASSLRPSGSVNEQFF; cdr3_nt: TGCGCCAGCAGCCTACGCCCTAGCGGGAGTGTGAATGAGCAGTTCTTC
j_call: TRBJ2-1; v_call: TRBV19; d_call: .; clone_size: few; cdr3_aa: CASHSASFNEQFF; cdr3_nt: TGTGCCAGCCACTCGGCTAGCTTCAATGAGCAGTTCTTC
j_call: TRBJ2-7; v_call: TRBV7-9; d_call: .; clone_size: once; cdr3_aa: CSSRYGGQGARSAEQYF; cdr3_nt: TGTTCCAGCAGATACGGGGGGCAGGGGGCGCGTTCGGCCGAGCAGTACTTC
j_call: TRBJ2-5; v_call: TRBV6-1; d_call: .; clone_size: .; cdr3_aa: CASSATSPRETQYF; cdr3_nt: TGTGCCAGCAGCGCCACTAGCCCCAGAGAGACCCAGTACTTC
j_call: TRBJ1-2; v_call: TRBV9; d_call: TRBD1; clone_size: once; cdr3_aa: CASSLSRDSFYGYTF; cdr3_nt: TGTGCCAGCAGCCTTAGCAGGGACAGCTTCTATGGCTACACCTTC
j_call: TRBJ2-7; v_call: TRBV11-2; d_call: .; clone_size: .; cdr3_aa: CASSLVEGQISYEQYF; cdr3_nt: TGTGCCAGCAGCTTAGTTGAAGGACAGATCTCCTACGAGCAGTACTTC
j_call: TRBJ1-4; v_call: TRBV5-1; d_call: TRBD1; clone_size: few; cdr3_aa: CASSTGTVGEKLFF; cdr3_nt: TGCGCCAGCAGCACAGGGACAGTAGGAGAAAAACTGTTTTTT
j_call: TRBJ1-5; v_call: TRBV5-1; d_call: TRBD1; clone_size: .; cdr3_aa: CASSWGQGDNQPQHF; cdr3_nt: TGCGCCAGCAGCTGGGGACAGGGAGACAATCAGCCCCAGCATTTT
j_call: TRBJ1-2; v_call: TRBV30; d_call: TRBD1; clone_size: .; cdr3_aa: CAWSSGTGAFHGAF; cdr3_nt: TGTGCCTGGAGCTCCGGGACAGGGGCCTTTCACGGCGCCTTC
j_call: TRBJ2-7; v_call: TRBV18; d_call: .; clone_size: .; cdr3_aa: CASSPYGGTQGSYEQYF; cdr3_nt: TGTGCCAGCTCACCCTATGGGGGGACCCAGGGCTCCTACGAGCAGTACTTC
j_call: TRBJ1-4; v_call: TRBV18; d_call: .; clone_size: .; cdr3_aa: CASSPSLRSTNEKLFF; cdr3_nt: TGTGCCAGCTCACCCTCCCTCAGATCAACTAATGAAAAACTGTTTTTT
j_call: TRBJ2-5; v_call: TRBV9; d_call: .; clone_size: .; cdr3_aa: CASSVAGGAQETQYF; cdr3_nt: TGTGCCAGCAGCGTAGCTGGGGGGGCACAAGAGACCCAGTACTTC
j_call: TRBJ1-5; v_call: TRBV30; d_call: .; clone_size: .; cdr3_aa: CAWSGQVLSNSNQPQHF; cdr3_nt: TGTGCCTGGAGTGGACAGGTCCTATCAAATAGCAATCAGCCCCAGCATTTT
j_call: TRBJ2-1; v_call: TRBV5-1; d_call: TRBD2; clone_size: .; cdr3_aa: CASSSGLADINEQFF; cdr3_nt: TGCGCCAGCAGCTCTGGACTAGCGGACATCAATGAGCAGTTCTTC
j_call: TRBJ2-3; v_call: TRBV4-1; d_call: TRBD1; clone_size: .; cdr3_aa: CASSRVGTGIITDTQYF; cdr3_nt: TGCGCCAGCAGCCGGGTAGGGACAGGAATCATCACAGATACGCAGTATTTT
j_call: TRBJ1-1; v_call: TRBV5-6; d_call: .; clone_size: .; cdr3_aa: CASSLGQDRGTEAFF; cdr3_nt: TGTGCCAGCAGCTTGGGACAGGACCGAGGCACTGAAGCTTTCTTT
j_call: TRBJ1-1; v_call: TRBV15; d_call: TRBD1; clone_size: .; cdr3_aa: CATSRDLRGPAEAFF; cdr3_nt: TGTGCCACCAGCAGAGATCTCAGGGGGCCCGCTGAAGCTTTCTTT
j_call: TRBJ1-1; v_call: TRBV2; d_call: .; clone_size: once; cdr3_aa: CASSASRNTEAFF; cdr3_nt: TGTGCCAGCAGTGCATCGCGGAACACTGAAGCTTTCTTT
j_call: TRBJ2-2; v_call: TRBV6-5; d_call: .; clone_size: .; cdr3_aa: CASSTRRYTGELFF; cdr3_nt: TGTGCCAGCTCCACGAGGAGGTACACCGGGGAGCTGTTTTTT
j_call: TRBJ2-1; v_call: TRBV19; d_call: TRBD1; clone_size: .; cdr3_aa: CASRQTGENEQFF; cdr3_nt: TGTGCCAGTAGGCAGACAGGGGAGAATGAGCAGTTCTTC